This T cell receptor (beta chain) was profiled in a study of blood T cells in healthy people across ages. Across the whole study: About one barcoded beta molecule was captured per two T cells (by template switching). Findings of the study overall: CMV status of donors was unknown, possibly confounding expanded clonotype changes.

The germline V gene has CDR1 SGHTA and CDR2 FQGNSA. The V gene lost 1 base and the J gene lost 7 bases, with 11 bases spanning the gap. This CDR3 is built from 14 residues. The second PCR ran about 6 to 12 cycles with a sample-barcoded 5' primer and J-beta primers. MiXCR, run by TCRdb on the 5' RACE reads, gives a single entry per CDR3 protein. Among hundreds of thousands of distinct CDR3 sequences listed, roughly 30% were seen once. Extracted total RNA amounted to at least 5.5 micrograms for each sample. This clonotype was found many times. Antigen specificity is unknown. The rearrangement joins TRBV7-2 to TRBJ1-5; D gene uncertain. The source is a woman of 80 years or more in good health. The sequencing sample was made of blood. The CDR3 loop is CASSLVPYEQPQHF. CDR3 bases: TGTGCCAGCAGCTTAGTCCCCTATGAGCAGCCCCAGCATTTT.